Below, 14 T cell receptor beta chains from the same sample are listed, as sequenced in a study of CD8+ T cells in alopecia areata. Documented treatment: oral pan-JAK inhibitor, 5-10 mg twice daily. Extracted RNA was reverse transcribed, and the resulting cDNA served as sequencing template. Method: immunoSEQ multiplex PCR; TCRdb's copy keeps in-frame clones and lacks some. In the table there are about 110,000 clones, around 50% of which are singletons. This specimen was CD8+ T cells sorted from blood, taken at week 24, from a patient treated with tofacitinib. Receptor source: a human donor with alopecia areata.

This clone occurred a few times. The chain recombines TRBV29-1 with TRBJ2-7; D may correspond to TRBD1 or TRBD2 (6 bases each). Germline CDR1 and CDR2: SQVTM and ANQGSEA. V lost 6 bases and J lost 6, with 15 bases in between. The CDR3 runs 12 residues. CDR3 DNA sequence: TGCAGCGTCATAACAGGGAGGCGCGAGCAGTACTTC. This translates into CSVITGRREQYF.

The chain combines TRBV6-6 with TRBJ2-5; D might be TRBD1 or TRBD2, each matching 5 bases. CDR3 length: 14 amino acids. Germline lookup yields CDR1 MNHNY and CDR2 SVGAGI (reference sequence). V gave up 0 bases and J gave up 5 bases, with 10 bases separating them. CDR3 DNA sequence: TGTGCCAGCAGTTACTCGATCGGGGCCGAGACCCAGTACTTC. Translation: CASSYSIGAETQYF.

CDR3 protein: CASSILNEQFF. The CDR3 DNA reads TGTGCCAGTAGTATACTCAATGAGCAGTTCTTC. The chain recombines TRBV19 with TRBJ2-1; no clear D. This CDR3 has 11 residues. With 2 bases removed from V and 6 bases from J, the gap between germline ends came to 2 bases. CDR1 is LNHDA and CDR2 is SQIVND in the germline V gene (reference sequence).

V and J are TRBV6-6 and TRBJ2-5; D perhaps matches TRBD1 (6 bases). V lost 7 bases to trimming and J lost 4 bases, with 13 bases between them. CDR3 size: 13 residues. Germline CDR1 reads MNHNY; CDR2 reads SVGAGI (reference sequence). This CDR3 reads CASMWQGIETQYF. CDR3 sequence (DNA): TGTGCCAGCATGTGGCAGGGGATAGAGACCCAGTACTTC.

This chain uses TRBV6-1 with TRBJ1-1; D is perhaps TRBD1 (5 bases). This CDR3 region has 15 residues. The germline V gene encodes CDR1 MNHNS and CDR2 SASEGT. With 3 bases removed from V and 2 bases from J, the gap between germline ends came to 13 bases. In DNA form, the CDR3 reads TGTGCCAGCAGTGAGATGGGGCAGGGAAACACTGAAGCTTTCTTT. It encodes CASSEMGQGNTEAFF.

This rearrangement joins TRBV27 to TRBJ2-7; TRBD2 is a possible D gene (6 bases). The V end was cut by 7 bases, the J end by 0 bases, with 13 bases between. The CDR3 runs to 14 residues. Germline-derived CDR1 and CDR2 are MNHEY and SMNVEV (reference sequence). This chain's CDR3 is CASNLVGGSYEQYF. CDR3 nucleotide sequence: TGTGCCAGCAACCTAGTGGGGGGCTCCTACGAGCAGTACTTC.

This clone was found once. Additional DNA sequences in this sample encode the identical CDR3. This chain connects TRBV30 to TRBJ1-1, with D maybe TRBD1 (5 bases). Germline loops: CDR1 GTSNPN, CDR2 SVGIG (reference sequence). V was clipped by 6 bases and J by 4 bases, with 18 bases between them. The CDR3 runs 14 residues. The CDR3 here is CACPDGQGPTEAFF. Written as DNA, the CDR3 is TGTGCCTGCCCTGACGGGCAGGGACCCACTGAAGCTTTCTTT.

V is TRBV18 and J is TRBJ1-4, with 8 bases that match TRBD1. CDR1 and CDR2 from the germline V gene are KGHSH and LQKENI. Trimming cost V 3 bases and J 1 base; bases outside gene matches: 7. There are 17 residues in the CDR3. CDR3 loop: CASSPLGQGETNEKLFF. CDR3 coding DNA: TGTGCCAGCTCACCCCTAGGACAGGGCGAAACTAATGAAAAACTGTTTTTT.

In this sample, this clone turned up a few times. The J gene is TRBJ1-1, the V gene TRBV27; 9 positions match TRBD1. This CDR3 has 13 residues. Germline assignment: CDR1 MNHEY and CDR2 SMNVEV (reference sequence). V lost 6 bases and J lost 6; bases outside the gene matches: 5. Here the CDR3 DNA reads TGTGCCAGCAGGTCACAGGGGGCCGCTGAAGCTTTCTTT. Translating gives CASRSQGAAEAFF.

CDR3 DNA sequence: TGTGCCTGGACCGGGACGGGGAACCTCCACTACGAGCAGTACTTC. It translates to CAWTGTGNLHYEQYF. The rearrangement uses TRBV30 and TRBJ2-7; D might be TRBD1 or TRBD2, each matching 5 bases. Germline V gives CDR1 GTSNPN, CDR2 SVGIG (reference sequence). Trimming removed 4 bases from V and 3 bases from J, with 19 bases in between. The length of the CDR3 is 15 residues. Together with reference TRBV30 and TRBJ2-7, the CDR3 gives the full variable domain: SQTIHQWPATLVQPVGSPLSLECTVEGTSNPNLYWYRQAAGRGLQLLFYSVGIGQISSEVPQNLSASRPQDRQFILSSKKLLLSDSGFYLCAWTGTGNLHYEQYFGPGTRLTVT.

The genes are TRBV2 and TRBJ2-2; 14 nucleotides agree with TRBD2. Germline trimming cut 2 bases from V and 9 bases from J; bases unmatched to any gene: 2. The germline CDR1 and CDR2 sequences are SNHLY and FYNNEI. The CDR3 contains 15 residues. The DNA for the CDR3 is TGTGCCAGCAGTGAAAGACTAGCGGGGGGGCGGGAGCTGTTTTTT. It yields the protein CASSERLAGGRELFF. The full variable domain, with the rest looked up from reference TRBV2 and TRBJ2-2, is EPEVTQTPSHQVTQMGQEVILRCVPISNHLYFYWYRQILGQKVEFLVSFYNNEISEKSEIFDDQFSVERPDGSNFTLKIRSTKLEDSAMYFCASSERLAGGRELFFGEGSRLTVL.

The CDR3 DNA sequence: TGTGCCAGCAGTGAATTATATAGGGAACACGAGCAGTACTTC. Amino acids: CASSELYREHEQYF. This chain uses TRBV25-1 with TRBJ2-7; D is ambiguous. The V gene lost 1 base and the J gene lost 5 bases, with 12 bases spanning the gap. Germline CDR1 MGHDK, CDR2 SYGVNS. CDR3 size: 14 residues.

This clone has more than one count but fewer than ten. The rearrangement links TRBV6-5 to TRBJ1-2; D is ambiguous. V was trimmed by 6 bases and J by 8 bases, leaving 10 bases between them. This CDR3 has 11 amino acids. CDR1 MNHEY and CDR2 SVGAGI come from the germline V gene. The CDR3 nucleotides are TGTGCCAGCAGCCACGGCCGGGGCTACACCTTC. This encodes CASSHGRGYTF.

Comments on this clone: Additional DNA sequences in this sample encode the identical CDR3. The chain is built from TRBV9 and TRBJ1-2, with D unresolved. Germline assignment: CDR1 SGDLS and CDR2 YYNGEE. The CDR3 consists of 13 residues. The ends were cut back, 3 bases at V and 3 bases at J, with 9 bases in the middle. The CDR3 DNA reads TGTGCCAGCAGCGAAGGCGGGGACTATGGCTACACCTTC. Translating it yields CASSEGGDYGYTF.